Listed below are T cell receptor beta chains from one sample, sequenced in a study of T cell repertoires in cytomegalovirus infection. TCRdb used MiXCR to reprocess the reads, holding one entry per CDR3 protein. Of roughly 69,000 distinct CDR3 sequences listed, over 20% are singletons. No cognate antigen is known for these TCRs. The sample in question was CD8+ T cells from cultured PBMCs, obtained from culture after CMV antigen stimulation. These receptors originate from a human donor in good health (CMV status not recorded). Some clones in this sample may be carry-over from other donors' samples. CDR3s include the opening cysteine and the closing phenylalanine or tryptophan. D genes are given only for firm matches. Clone size is shown for a subset of rows, as once, few, many or a class of expanded clone.

d_call j_call v_call clone_size cdr3_nt cdr3_aa
NA TRBJ1-2 TRBV7-6 few TGTGCCAGCAGCTTAGCGGGAGGCCCCGGGGACTATGGCTACACCTTC CASSLAGGPGDYGYTF
TRBD1 TRBJ2-6 TRBV7-9 few TGTGCCAGCAGCCGGGGGACAGGCCGCTCTGGGGCCAACGTCCTGACTTTC CASSRGTGRSGANVLTF
TRBD1 TRBJ1-1 TRBV2 few TGTGCCAGCAGCCCTGGACAGGGAGAGGAGAACACTGAAGCTTTCTTT CASSPGQGEENTEAFF
TRBD2 TRBJ2-1 TRBV6-2/TRBV6-3 NA TGTGCCAGCAGTTACCTAGCGGGGGGGGGTACGGGGAGCGATGAGCAGTTCTTC CASSYLAGGGTGSDEQFF
TRBD2 TRBJ2-1 TRBV7-2 NA TGTGCCAGCAGCATTACTAGCGGGGCCCTCAATGAGCAGTTCTTC CASSITSGALNEQFF
TRBD1 TRBJ1-5 TRBV4-1 NA TGCGCCAGCAGCTCACATCCGGAGACAGGGGATAGCAATCAGCCCCAGCATTTT CASSSHPETGDSNQPQHF
NA TRBJ2-7 TRBV20-1 many TGCAGTGCTAGGCCGACGTCCTCCTACGAGCAGTACTTC CSARPTSSYEQYF
NA TRBJ1-1 TRBV6-2/TRBV6-3 many TGTGCCAGCAGTTACTGGTACGGGGTAACGAACACTGAAGCTTTCTTT CASSYWYGVTNTEAFF
NA TRBJ1-5 TRBV24-1 few TGTGCCACCAGTGATTCGGGTCAGCCCCAGCATTTT CATSDSGQPQHF
TRBD1 TRBJ1-2 TRBV7-2 NA TGTGCCAGCAGCATGACAGGGGGCGGCTATGGCTACACCTTC CASSMTGGGYGYTF
NA TRBJ1-1 TRBV7-9 few TGTGCCAGCATCCTTCTAGCAGGGGCGATGAACACTGAAGCTTTCTTT CASILLAGAMNTEAFF
NA TRBJ2-7 TRBV4-1 many TGCGCCAGCAGCCAAGCAGGGGCCTACGAGCAGTACTTC CASSQAGAYEQYF
TRBD1 TRBJ1-5 TRBV7-8 NA TGTGCCAGCAGCCTAGTAGGGGGCGGTTTTCAGCCCCAGCATTTT CASSLVGGGFQPQHF
NA TRBJ2-5 TRBV12-3/TRBV12-4 many TGTGCCAGCAGTTTGTCTGAGACCCAGTACTTC CASSLSETQYF
NA TRBJ1-1 TRBV12-3/TRBV12-4 NA TGTGCCAGCAGTTTAAACGGGCCGAACACTGAAGCTTTCTTT CASSLNGPNTEAFF
NA TRBJ1-1 TRBV6-2/TRBV6-3 NA TGTGACAGCAGCCCCGTAAGGGAGGCGGACACTGAAGCTTTCTTT CDSSPVREADTEAFF
NA TRBJ2-7 TRBV7-7 few TGTGCCAGCAGCAGGGACGGTCAATCCTACGAGCAGTACTTC CASSRDGQSYEQYF
TRBD1 TRBJ2-2 TRBV6-1 NA TGTGCCAGCAGTGAACAGGGGGCGTTCGGGGAGCTGTTTTTT CASSEQGAFGELFF
NA TRBJ1-2 TRBV7-9 many TGTGCCAGCAGCTTCGGGACACCGTATGGCTACACCTTC CASSFGTPYGYTF
TRBD2 TRBJ2-1 TRBV27 few TGTGCCAGCAGTTTACTACTAGCGGGGGGATATGAGCAGTTCTTC CASSLLLAGGYEQFF
NA TRBJ1-5 TRBV14 many TGTGCCAGCAGCCAAGGATGGGATCAGCCCCAGCATTTT CASSQGWDQPQHF
NA TRBJ1-2 TRBV12-3/TRBV12-4 few TGTGCCAGCAAGGGTAGACAGCCCTATGGCTACACCTTC CASKGRQPYGYTF
TRBD1 TRBJ2-7 TRBV6-2/TRBV6-3 NA TGTGCCAGCAACCCGAGGGACAGGGGATTCGGCGAGCAGTACTTC CASNPRDRGFGEQYF
NA TRBJ1-6 TRBV4-1 few TGCGCCAGCAGCCAAGTCGAATCCGGAAATTCACCCCTCCACTTT CASSQVESGNSPLHF
NA TRBJ2-7 TRBV9 NA TGTGCCAGCAGCGCAGCGTCCCCCGGCGAGCAGTACTTC CASSAASPGEQYF
NA TRBJ1-1 TRBV7-8 few TGTGCCAGCAGCTTAAGAAGAGGGAACACTGAAGCTTTCTTT CASSLRRGNTEAFF
TRBD1 TRBJ1-1 TRBV7-4 many TGTGCCAGCAGCCAACCCAGGACAGGGAGGACTGAAGCTTTCTTT CASSQPRTGRTEAFF